This T cell receptor (beta chain) was found in a study of beta chain features in type 1 diabetes. Expressed TCRB transcripts got sequenced, as all isolated RNA was reverse transcribed. Using immunoSEQ multiplex PCR, the repertoire was profiled, and TCRdb retains in-frame clones only, with some absent. Among under 400,000 clones listed, roughly 12% were seen once. V lost 4 bases to trimming and J lost 3 bases, with 12 bases between them. The germline CDR1 and CDR2 sequences are ENHRY and SYGVKD. The CDR3 has 14 residues. Overall study findings and caveats: Healthy donors had naive, central memory and Treg TCRB repertoires that appeared less similar than those seen among patients. A definitive answer on HLA type influencing TCRB rearrangement was not reached here.

Turning to this clone: Its antigen is currently unknown.

Sample: naive CD4+ T cells from blood. This receptor was identified in a man aged 18 to 35 in good health. The chain couples TRBV10-3 to TRBJ2-5; tentatively, D is TRBD2 (6 bases). In DNA form, the CDR3 reads TGTGCCATCAGTGCAAGGGGAGGAGAAGAGACCCAGTACTTC. It translates to CAISARGGEETQYF.